One and the same sample provided the 22 T cell receptor beta chains below, sequenced in a study of blood T cells in healthy people across ages. A sample-barcoded 5' primer and a J-beta primer mix were used in a second PCR of roughly 6 to 12 cycles. MiXCR, run by TCRdb on the 5' RACE reads, gives a single entry per CDR3 protein. The sample includes hundreds of thousands of distinct CDR3 sequences, roughly 48% seen only once; the top ten take 20% to 25%. Sample: blood. These receptors all stem from a man older than 75 in good health.

This chain links TRBV7-2 with TRBJ2-1; D remains ambiguous. Trimming took off 6 bases at V and 6 bases at J, with 6 bases between the two ends. Germline CDR1 reads SGHTA; CDR2 reads FQGNSA. The CDR3 extends over 11 amino acids. The chain's CDR3 is CASRLTNEQFF. The DNA for the CDR3 is TGTGCCAGCAGATTGACCAATGAGCAGTTCTTC.

The chain links TRBV6-2 or TRBV6-3 to TRBJ1-2; no reliable D call. The CDR3 runs 15 residues. V lost 6 bases and J lost 5, with 19 bases in between. The V gene's germline CDR1 is MNHEY and CDR2 SVGEGT. The CDR3 DNA follows: TGTGCCAGCAGACCCCCGACATACATGGGTTATGGCTACACCTTC. It codes for CASRPPTYMGYGYTF.

This clonotype appeared many times. This chain uses TRBV6-6 with TRBJ1-1; D call uncertain. V was cut by 6 bases and J by 6 bases, with 17 bases left in between. CDR1 MNHNY and CDR2 SVGAGI come from the germline V gene (reference sequence). The CDR3 length is 14 residues. CDR3 DNA: TGTGCCAGCAGCAACCAACTGACGGGCGCTGAAGCTTTCTTT. It translates to CASSNQLTGAEAFF.

The CDR3 sequence is CASSGRTASNEKLFF. The CDR3 DNA reads TGTGCCAGCAGCGGTAGGACGGCCTCTAATGAAAAACTGTTTTTT. The chain combines TRBV5-5 with TRBJ1-4; the D is unclear. Trimming pared 4 bases from V and 3 bases from J, leaving 13 bases between. Germline-derived CDR1 and CDR2 are SGHKS and YYEKEE (reference sequence). CDR3 size: 15 residues.

The V gene is TRBV20-1, the J gene TRBJ2-7, with D possibly TRBD1 on 6 matching bases. Judging by the DNA end, TRBJ2-5 fits better; the J call may be wrong. The CDR3 consists of 11 residues. The V gene's germline CDR1 is DFQATT and CDR2 SNEGSKA (reference sequence). DNA for the CDR3: TGCAGTGCCCGGACAGTAGAGACCCAGTACTTC. It specifies CSARTVETQYF.

This clonotype occurred a few times. The chain joins TRBV20-1 to TRBJ2-1; D possibly corresponds to TRBD2 (6 bases). The tail of the sequence fits TRBJ2-7 better, so the J call may be wrong. CDR3 size: 13 residues. Per germline, CDR1 DFQATT and CDR2 SNEGSKA (reference sequence). As DNA, the CDR3 is TGCAGTGCTAGAGCGGGAGCGTACAATGAGCAGTACTTC. The encoded protein is CSARAGAYNEQYF.

A few counts support this clonotype. The chain couples TRBV6-5 to TRBJ1-2; D remains ambiguous. This CDR3 spans 14 amino acids. Germline CDR1 and CDR2: MNHEY and SVGAGI. Trimming cost V 2 bases and J 7 bases, with 14 bases left between them. This CDR3 reads CASSYARRVGGYTF. The DNA of the CDR3 is TGTGCCAGCAGTTACGCGAGGAGGGTCGGTGGCTACACCTTC.

This rearrangement joins TRBV15 to TRBJ2-5; 8 positions match TRBD1. The CDR3 consists of 14 residues. With 2 bases clipped from V and 5 bases from J, the junction kept 4 bases outside the gene matches. Germline assignment: CDR1 LNHNV and CDR2 YYDKDF (reference sequence). This CDR3 is CATSRSDRAETQYF. The DNA for the CDR3 is TGTGCCACCAGCAGATCGGACAGGGCGGAGACCCAGTACTTC.

This clonotype turned up a few times. V and J are TRBV7-6 and TRBJ1-2; D gene uncertain. This CDR3 spans 16 amino acids. Looked up from germline, CDR1 is SGHVS and CDR2 is FNYEAQ. With 5 bases removed from V and 5 bases from J, the gap between germline ends came to 21 bases. This CDR3 reads CASSPEGLSRTYGYTF. Written as DNA, the CDR3 is TGTGCCAGCAGCCCGGAGGGTCTTTCGCGGACGTATGGCTACACCTTC.

In its sample, this clonotype was seen a few times. The rearrangement links TRBV6-6 to TRBJ2-3, with 12 nucleotides matching TRBD2. Trimming at V came to 8 bases and at J to 3 bases, leaving 6 bases not matched to a gene. The CDR3 extends over 15 amino acids. Germline values: CDR1 MNHNY, CDR2 SVGAGI (reference sequence). CDR3 protein: CASGELAGGTDTQYF. In DNA form, the CDR3 reads TGTGCCAGCGGGGAACTAGCGGGGGGAACAGATACGCAGTATTTT.

This chain connects TRBV20-1 to TRBJ2-1; D may match TRBD1 or TRBD2 (6 bases each). CDR3 size: 13 residues. V gave up 7 bases and J gave up 9 bases, with 19 bases separating them. CDR1 is DFQATT and CDR2 is SNEGSKA in the germline V gene (reference sequence). CDR3 sequence: CSGSWRGAGEQFF. The CDR3 region has the DNA TGCAGTGGCAGTTGGAGGGGGGCTGGTGAGCAGTTCTTC.

The chain's CDR3 is CASSESVGGGETQYF. Written as DNA, the CDR3 is TGTGCCAGCAGTGAATCAGTTGGCGGGGGCGAGACCCAGTACTTC. V and J are TRBV25-1 and TRBJ2-7; a possible D gene is TRBD2 (7 bases). The J call may be in error: the DNA end matches TRBJ2-5 better. CDR1 and CDR2 (germline): MGHDK, SYGVNS. The CDR3 runs to 15 residues.

This clonotype has a handful of counts. The V call is TRBV7-3, the J call TRBJ2-1; no reliable D call. Trimming stripped 4 bases from V and 4 bases from J, with 17 bases between. CDR1 is SGHTA and CDR2 is FQGTGA in the germline V gene. The CDR3 length is 16 residues. The chain's CDR3 is CASSSNRAGRYNEQFF. The CDR3 DNA reads as TGTGCCAGCAGCTCAAATAGGGCAGGTCGTTACAATGAGCAGTTCTTC.

V is TRBV20-1 and J is TRBJ2-5; 7 bases fit TRBD2. The CDR3 totals 12 residues. Germline loops: CDR1 DFQATT, CDR2 SNEGSKA (reference sequence). After removal of 6 bases from V and 1 base from J, the junction contained 2 bases not matched to a gene. The DNA of the CDR3 is TGCAGTGCAAAGCGGGGCCAAGAGACCCAGTACTTC. It codes for CSAKRGQETQYF.

V and J are TRBV12-3 or TRBV12-4 and TRBJ2-1; D ambiguous. The CDR3 has 14 amino acids. Trimming shortened V by 10 bases and J by 3 bases, and 16 bases separated the two germline ends. The CDR3 protein is CATSPGGFYNEQFF. In DNA form, the CDR3 reads TGTGCCACCTCGCCGGGCGGCTTCTACAATGAGCAGTTCTTC.

The genes are TRBV19 and TRBJ2-3; either TRBD1 or TRBD2 may supply D (5 bases each). The V gene lost 5 bases and the J gene lost 0 bases, with 21 bases spanning the gap. Germline V CDR1 and CDR2: LNHDA, SQIVND (reference sequence). The CDR3 runs 18 residues. The CDR3 reads CASSGTAKGHPSTDTQYF. As DNA, the CDR3 is TGTGCCAGTAGTGGGACGGCGAAAGGACACCCTAGCACAGATACGCAGTATTTT.

The chain links TRBV3-1 to TRBJ2-2; 9 positions agree with TRBD2. The trim removed 0 bases at V and 3 bases at J, leaving 5 bases unmatched. This CDR3 spans 17 amino acids. CDR1 and CDR2 (germline): LGHDT, YNNKEL (reference sequence). The CDR3 reads CASSQDAASGDTGELFF. CDR3 DNA sequence: TGTGCCAGCAGCCAAGATGCTGCTAGCGGGGACACCGGGGAGCTGTTTTTT.

The gene calls are TRBV9 and TRBJ1-2; D is unclear. The V gene's germline CDR1 is SGDLS and CDR2 YYNGEE. The CDR3 length is 14 residues. V lost 3 bases, J lost 1 base, and 10 bases lay in between. DNA for the CDR3: TGTGCCAGCAGCGCAGGTGGCAGTAACTATGGCTACACCTTC. Encoded protein: CASSAGGSNYGYTF.

This clonotype was counted only a few times. The V and J genes are TRBV12-3 or TRBV12-4 and TRBJ2-2, with a possible D match to TRBD2 (5 bases). Trimming removed 6 bases from V and 2 bases from J, with 10 bases in between. The CDR3 contains 14 residues. CDR3 bases: TGTGCCAGCAGACCCGGACTTAACACCGGGGAGCTGTTTTTT. It codes for CASRPGLNTGELFF.

The CDR3: CASSVGGQGGETQYF. CDR3 in DNA: TGTGCCAGCAGCGTAGGTGGGCAGGGAGGAGAGACCCAGTACTTC. The V gene is TRBV9, the J gene TRBJ2-5; TRBD2 is a possible D gene (6 bases). This CDR3 contains 15 residues. V gave up 0 bases and J gave up 4 bases, with 13 bases separating them. Germline assignment: CDR1 SGDLS and CDR2 YYNGEE. The full variable domain, rest sourced from reference TRBV9 and TRBJ2-5, is DSGVTQTPKHLITATGQRVTLRCSPRSGDLSVYWYQQSLDQGLQFLIQYYNGEERAKGNILERFSAQQFPDLHSELNLSSLELGDSALYFCASSVGGQGGETQYFGPGTRLLVL.

The V and J genes are TRBV12-3 or TRBV12-4 and TRBJ1-2, with 9 positions matching TRBD1. This CDR3 contains 14 residues. The trim removed 5 bases at V and 7 bases at J, leaving 8 bases unmatched. CDR3 residues: CASSHTTGGGGYTF. The CDR3 DNA reads TGTGCCAGCAGTCACACCACAGGGGGCGGTGGCTACACCTTC.

V and J are TRBV20-1 and TRBJ2-5; no reliable D call. Trimming removed 0 bases at V and 13 bases at J, with 18 bases between. Per germline, CDR1 DFQATT and CDR2 SNEGSKA (reference sequence). The CDR3 loop spans 13 amino acids. In DNA form, the CDR3 reads TGCAGTGCTAGAGATCAGGTCTGGTTAGGTTGGTACTTC. Its translation is CSARDQVWLGWYF.